The sequence of this T cell receptor beta chain was determined in a study of T cell repertoires in cytomegalovirus infection. On the study more broadly: Based on public TCR beta signatures, there were indications of CMV infection and of a matching HLA type. Findings and limits, study-wide: Ex vivo responses were dominated by HLA-C-restricted CMV-specific TCR beta clonotypes.

In its sample, this clonotype was seen many times. The antigen remains unidentified. From germline, CDR1 is MNHEY and CDR2 SVGAGI. The CDR3 spans 16 residues. V lost 5 bases to trimming and J lost 1 base; unmatched junction nucleotides: 5. TCRdb independently ran MiXCR on the reads; one entry per CDR3 protein. The table lists about 400,000 distinct CDR3 sequences, 15% to 20% of them singletons. This rearrangement joins TRBV6-5 to TRBJ2-5; 12 bases are shared with TRBD1. This TCR was recovered from a human donor in good health (CMV status not recorded). Some clones in this sample may be carry-over from other donors' samples. The sequencing input was PBMCs. CDR3 nucleotides: TGTGCCAGCAGTCACGGGGACAGGGGGCTCCAAGAGACCCAGTACTTC. Encoded protein: CASSHGDRGLQETQYF.